This T cell receptor (beta chain) is drawn from a study of blood T cells in healthy people across ages. About the study: T cells yielded about one barcoded beta molecule per two cells through template switching. Study-level points and caveats: Per million T cells, the diversity of TCR beta decreased roughly linearly as age advanced.

This clonotype has just a few counts. The antigen remains undetermined. The CDR3 runs 13 residues. The V end lost 1 base, the J end lost 3 bases, and 6 bases lay between the germline ends. Germline V CDR1 and CDR2: LGHNA, YSLEER. Combining a sample-barcoded 5' primer with a J-beta primer mix, a second PCR ran for roughly 6 to 12 cycles. TCRdb passed the 5' RACE reads through MiXCR, listing each CDR3 protein once. The repertoire holds fewer than 2 million distinct CDR3 sequences, with around 42% as singletons. The sample providers were healthy Caucasian people from Russia, aged about 6 to 90. The genes are TRBV4-3 and TRBJ1-2; D remains unclear. Sequencing was done on a sample of blood. The sequence was obtained from a human donor in good health. The CDR3 nucleotides are TGCGCCAGCAGCCAAGTGACATACTATGGCTACACCTTC. This translates into CASSQVTYYGYTF.